This TCR beta chain was found in a study of shared clonotypes between healthy human individuals. It was across several immunoSEQ plates that each subset's genomic DNA was evenly split. Original data processing: Filtering differed, since immunoSEQ gave only junction sequences and no quality scores. Sequencing used immunoSEQ multiplex PCR; TCRdb keeps in-frame clones, though not all of them. V, J and clone size were drawn from that table, and D and trimming were deduced from the DNA. The data show nearly 1 million clones, around 80% seen once. Between the trimmed V and J ends, which lost 8 bases and 6 bases, there was a span of 23 bases. The germline V gene has CDR1 SNHLY and CDR2 FYNNEI. CDR3 length equals 16 residues.

The clonotype was recovered from a man between 18 and 35 years old in good health. The sample was memory CD4+ T cells sorted from blood. This sample's subset: CD45RA-negative fraction. The chain couples TRBV2 to TRBJ2-1, with D perhaps matching TRBD2 (6 bases). The CDR3 DNA sequence: TGTGCCAGCGTTCCCTTCCGACTAGTTCTATCCAATGAGCAGTTCTTC. Protein: CASVPFRLVLSNEQFF.